The 27 T cell receptor beta chains below all came from one sample that was sequenced in a study of blood T cell repertoires in COVID-19. The protocol was immunoSEQ multiplex PCR, while the TCRdb copy is restricted to in-frame clones and leaves out a portion. The table records some 200,000 clones, 80% to 95% of them present only once. The sequencing sample was made of peripheral blood. Receptor source: a man in his fifties with acute or convalescent COVID-19.

This sequence joins TRBV7-2 and TRBJ2-5; tentative D call: TRBD1 (6 bases). The length of the CDR3 is 16 residues. V gave up 2 bases and J gave up 11 bases, with 24 bases separating them. In germline, CDR1 is SGHTA, CDR2 FQGNSA. In DNA form, the CDR3 reads TGTGCCAGCAGCTTAAGCGCCGACCCCAGCAAGAGGGGGCAGTACTTC. Translation gives CASSLSADPSKRGQYF.

This chain connects TRBV28 to TRBJ1-1; no firm D call. V lost 3 bases, J lost 6 bases, and 5 bases lay in between. The germline gives CDR1 MDHEN, CDR2 SYDVKM. This CDR3 is built from 11 residues. The CDR3 nucleotides are TGTGCCAGCAGTTTTTCGTCTGAAGCTTTCTTT. Its translation is CASSFSSEAFF.

The chain couples TRBV19 to TRBJ1-5, with 7 nucleotides matching TRBD1. With 4 bases clipped from V and 3 bases from J, the junction kept 9 bases outside the gene matches. The CDR3 consists of 16 residues. From germline, CDR1 is LNHDA and CDR2 SQIVND (reference sequence). The CDR3 DNA is TGTGCCAGTAGTACCCGGACAGGAGTACTCAATCAGCCCCAGCATTTT. As protein: CASSTRTGVLNQPQHF.

The V call is TRBV30, the J call TRBJ1-2; TRBD1 matches 7 bases. The germline CDR1 and CDR2 sequences are GTSNPN and SVGIG (reference sequence). After removal of 4 bases from V and 7 bases from J, the junction contained 9 bases not matched to a gene. The CDR3 is 13 residues long. CDR3 protein: CAWIPWTGRGYTF. CDR3 DNA sequence: TGTGCCTGGATTCCATGGACAGGACGTGGCTACACCTTC.

The chain couples TRBV28 to TRBJ2-3, with 13 nucleotides matching TRBD2. CDR1 and CDR2 from the germline V gene are MDHEN and SYDVKM. V trimming: 6 bases; J trimming: 6 bases; junction bases outside the gene matches: 9. The CDR3 has 16 amino acids. Written as DNA, the CDR3 is TGTGCCAGCAGCAAAACTAGCGGGAGGGCCAGTGATACGCAGTATTTT. Its translation: CASSKTSGRASDTQYF. Combining the CDR3 with reference TRBV28 and TRBJ2-3 gives the whole variable domain DVKVTQSSRYLVKRTGEKVFLECVQDMDHENMFWYRQDPGLGLRLIYFSYDVKMKEKGDIPEGYSVSREKKERFSLILESASTNQTSMYLCASSKTSGRASDTQYFGPGTRLTVL.

The gene calls are TRBV24-1 and TRBJ1-5; 9 nucleotides align to TRBD1. CDR3 size: 15 residues. The germline V gene encodes CDR1 KGHDR and CDR2 SFDVKD. Unmatched junction bases numbered 3, after V lost 2 bases and J lost 5 bases. CDR3 residues: CATSDSTGGDQPQHF. CDR3 nucleotides: TGTGCCACCAGTGATTCAACAGGGGGCGATCAGCCCCAGCATTTT.

This clone has just one count. The chain is built from TRBV11-2 and TRBJ2-1; D may be TRBD1 (6 bases). The CDR3 is 15 residues long. The V end lost 2 bases, the J end lost 7 bases, and 15 bases lay between the germline ends. Germline loops: CDR1 SGHAT, CDR2 FQNNGV. The DNA of the CDR3 is TGTGCCAGCAGCTTACAGCTCACAGGGTGGAATGAGCAGTTCTTC. Protein: CASSLQLTGWNEQFF.

The rearrangement joins TRBV18 to TRBJ2-3, with 10 bases matching TRBD2. Germline V gives CDR1 KGHSH, CDR2 LQKENI. Trimming removed 5 bases from V and 2 bases from J; junction bases left unmatched: 10. The CDR3 consists of 17 residues. The CDR3 is CASSKAGGTASTDTQYF. In DNA, the CDR3 is TGTGCCAGCTCAAAAGCGGGAGGGACGGCTTCCACAGATACGCAGTATTTT. Together with reference TRBV18 and TRBJ2-3, the CDR3 gives the full variable domain: NAGVMQNPRHLVRRRGQEARLRCSPMKGHSHVYWYRQLPEEGLKFMVYLQKENIIDESGMPKERFSAEFPKEGPSILRIQQVVRGDSAAYFCASSKAGGTASTDTQYFGPGTRLTVL.

The chain links TRBV18 to TRBJ1-1; tentatively, D is TRBD1 (6 bases). V dropped 6 bases and J dropped 7 bases, with 21 bases sitting between them. The CDR3 runs to 15 residues. Germline-derived CDR1 and CDR2 are KGHSH and LQKENI. The CDR3 DNA reads TGTGCCAGCTCCGAGGGGAACCAGGGGATCCATGAAGCTTTCTTT. This gives the protein CASSEGNQGIHEAFF.

The chain links TRBV15 to TRBJ1-4, with D maybe TRBD1 (5 bases). Germline assignment: CDR1 LNHNV and CDR2 YYDKDF (reference sequence). There are 14 residues in the CDR3. With 7 bases removed from V and 4 bases from J, the gap between germline ends came to 13 bases. CDR3 sequence reads: CATNQGSNNEKLFF. In DNA form, the CDR3 reads TGTGCCACCAACCAGGGTAGTAATAATGAAAAACTGTTTTTT.

This clone was picked up one time. This chain links TRBV5-1 with TRBJ2-1; tentatively, D is TRBD2 (7 bases). Between the trimmed V and J ends, which lost 4 bases and 4 bases, there was a span of 15 bases. This CDR3 has 15 amino acids. Germline CDR1 and CDR2: SGHRS and YFSETQ. CDR3 amino acids: CASSGGASVYNEQFF. In DNA, the CDR3 is TGCGCCAGCAGCGGGGGGGCTAGCGTGTACAATGAGCAGTTCTTC. Full variable domain (outside the CDR3, taken from reference TRBV5-1 and TRBJ2-1): KAGVTQTPRYLIKTRGQQVTLSCSPISGHRSVSWYQQTPGQGLQFLFEYFSETQRNKGNFPGRFSGRQFSNSRSEMNVSTLELGDSALYLCASSGGASVYNEQFFGPGTRLTVL.

V and J are TRBV27 and TRBJ2-1, with 9 bases that match TRBD1. The V gene end was trimmed by 9 bases and the J gene end by 6 bases; junction bases not matched to a gene: 6. Germline CDR1 MNHEY, CDR2 SMNVEV (reference sequence). The CDR3 sequence is 13 residues long. The CDR3 region has the DNA TGTGCCAGTCGACAGGGGGTCACCAATGAGCAGTTCTTC. This encodes CASRQGVTNEQFF.

This chain links TRBV28 with TRBJ1-1, with a possible D match to TRBD1 (5 bases). The V end was cut by 8 bases, the J end by 1 base, with 11 bases between. Germline V gives CDR1 MDHEN, CDR2 SYDVKM. The CDR3 extends over 13 amino acids. CDR3 region: CASRMGGNTEAFF. CDR3 in DNA: TGTGCCAGCCGGATGGGGGGGAACACTGAAGCTTTCTTT.

The V call is TRBV4-2, the J call TRBJ2-7; D uncertain. Trimming stripped 1 base from V and 3 bases from J, with 10 bases between. This CDR3 comprises 14 residues. Germline values: CDR1 LGHNA, CDR2 YNFKEQ. The CDR3 reads CASSQVSTSYEQYF. CDR3 in DNA: TGTGCCAGCAGCCAAGTTTCGACAAGCTACGAGCAGTACTTC.

The chain employs TRBV5-4 and TRBJ2-1, with a weak D call TRBD1 (5 bases). V lost 4 bases, J lost 5 bases, and 16 bases lay in between. The germline V gene encodes CDR1 SGHNT and CDR2 YYREEE (reference sequence). This CDR3 has 15 residues. CDR3 coding DNA: TGTGCCAGCAGCCCGACAGCTAGTACAAACAATGAGCAGTTCTTC. This gives the protein CASSPTASTNNEQFF.

V and J are TRBV19 and TRBJ1-5; D uncertain. Germline loops: CDR1 LNHDA, CDR2 SQIVND (reference sequence). V gave up 5 bases and J gave up 7 bases, with 12 bases separating them. This CDR3 is built from 13 residues. The CDR3 is CASSGQVEQPQHF. Written as DNA, the CDR3 is TGTGCCAGTAGTGGTCAGGTAGAGCAGCCCCAGCATTTT.

The chain carries TRBV5-1 and TRBJ2-1; 7 bases agree with TRBD2. Unmatched junction bases numbered 3, after V lost 7 bases and J lost 5 bases. This CDR3 region has 12 residues. CDR1 is SGHRS, CDR2 YFSETQ, per germline. The CDR3: CASLGTNNEQFF. The CDR3 coding sequence is TGCGCCAGCTTGGGGACTAACAATGAGCAGTTCTTC.

The chain links TRBV5-1 to TRBJ1-1; the match to TRBD1 covers 9 bases. This CDR3 has 15 amino acids. The ends lost 4 bases at V and 3 bases at J; junction bases unmatched: 7. CDR1 SGHRS and CDR2 YFSETQ come from the germline V gene. The CDR3 coding sequence is TGCGCCAGCAGCGGAGGACAGGGGAGGGACACTGAAGCTTTCTTT. Protein sequence: CASSGGQGRDTEAFF.

The V gene is TRBV30, the J gene TRBJ2-1; 9 bases match TRBD2. The CDR3 length is 15 residues. Germline CDR1 GTSNPN, CDR2 SVGIG (reference sequence). The V gene end was trimmed by 5 bases and the J gene end by 2 bases; junction bases not matched to a gene: 7. In DNA form, the CDR3 reads TGTGCCTGGGATGAGGCGGGGGGGCCCTACAATGAGCAGTTCTTC. This encodes CAWDEAGGPYNEQFF.

The chain employs TRBV2 and TRBJ1-2, with a possible D match to TRBD1 (6 bases). Trimming took 4 bases from V and 1 from J, leaving 10 bases between them. Germline CDR1 is SNHLY and CDR2 is FYNNEI. The CDR3 has 14 amino acids. The CDR3 here is CASSGQGLNYGYTF. Here the CDR3 DNA reads TGTGCCAGCAGTGGCCAGGGGCTTAACTATGGCTACACCTTC.

This clone was seen a single time. The chain has TRBV29-1 and TRBJ2-7, with TRBD2 identical over 7 bases. Germline lookup yields CDR1 SQVTM and CDR2 ANQGSEA. V dropped 2 bases and J dropped 6; count of bases not matched to a gene: 7. The length of the CDR3 is 13 residues. Written as DNA, the CDR3 is TGCAGCGTTGAATACTCCCCGGGGGGCGAGCAGTACTTC. Translated: CSVEYSPGGEQYF.

CDR3 loop: CASSLTSGRSTDTQYF. As DNA, the CDR3 is TGTGCCAGCAGCCTGACTAGCGGGAGGTCCACAGATACGCAGTATTTT. V gene TRBV7-6 combines with J gene TRBJ2-3; 13 bases are a match to TRBD2. In germline, CDR1 is SGHVS, CDR2 FNYEAQ. Germline trimming cut 5 bases from V and 2 bases from J; bases unmatched to any gene: 4. CDR3 size: 16 residues. Supplemented by reference TRBV7-6 and TRBJ2-3, the full variable domain reads GAGVSQSPRYKVTKRGQDVALRCDPISGHVSLYWYRQALGQGPEFLTYFNYEAQQDKSGLPNDRFSAERPEGSISTLTIQRTEQRDSAMYRCASSLTSGRSTDTQYFGPGTRLTVL.

The chain is built from TRBV15 and TRBJ1-3; maybe TRBD1 (5 bases). Trimming left V 6 bases short and J 4 bases short, with 10 bases between. CDR1 and CDR2 from the germline V gene are LNHNV and YYDKDF (reference sequence). The CDR3 sequence is 13 residues long. Here the CDR3 reads CATRTTAGNTIYF. Written as DNA, the CDR3 is TGTGCCACCAGAACGACAGCCGGAAACACCATATATTTT.

The V call is TRBV11-1, the J call TRBJ2-3; 7 bases are a match to TRBD2. The CDR3 length is 15 residues. The V and J ends lost 3 bases and 3 bases, in that order; junction bases with no gene match: 6. CDR1 and CDR2 from the germline V gene are SGHAT and FQDESV (reference sequence). This CDR3 reads CASSFRQGGTDTQYF. The CDR3, as DNA: TGTGCCAGCAGCTTCCGCCAGGGAGGGACAGATACGCAGTATTTT.

V and J are TRBV7-3 and TRBJ1-2, with 7 bases that match TRBD1. This CDR3 region has 15 residues. Germline V gene sequence: CDR1 SGHTA, CDR2 FQGTGA. V dropped 4 bases and J dropped 4; count of bases not matched to a gene: 9. This chain's CDR3 is CASSSGGPLAYGYTF. Here the CDR3 DNA reads TGTGCCAGCAGCTCAGGGGGACCGTTGGCCTATGGCTACACCTTC. Combining the CDR3 with reference TRBV7-3 and TRBJ1-2 gives the whole variable domain GAGVSQTPSNKVTEKGKYVELRCDPISGHTALYWYRQSLGQGPEFLIYFQGTGAADDSGLPNDRFFAVRPEGSVSTLKIQRTERGDSAVYLCASSSGGPLAYGYTFGSGTRLTVV.

This CDR3 is CASSLAGEATGNTIYF. The CDR3 DNA follows: TGTGCCAGCAGCTTGGCCGGGGAGGCCACTGGAAACACCATATATTTT. The chain is built from TRBV5-6 and TRBJ1-3, with D unclear. Per germline, CDR1 SGHDT and CDR2 YYEEEE. The CDR3 has 16 amino acids. V was trimmed by 0 bases and J by 2 bases, leaving 12 bases between them.

The chain combines TRBV28 with TRBJ2-5, with D perhaps matching TRBD1 (6 bases). The germline CDR1 and CDR2 sequences are MDHEN and SYDVKM. The CDR3 contains 17 residues. V gave up 2 bases and J gave up 8 bases, with 24 bases separating them. The CDR3 here is CASSLRGSWAGVLTQYF. The CDR3 DNA follows: TGTGCCAGCAGTTTAAGAGGGTCTTGGGCAGGGGTCTTAACCCAGTACTTC.